Listed below are T cell receptor beta chains from one sample, sequenced in a study of blood T cell repertoires in COVID-19. Data came from immunoSEQ multiplex PCR; TCRdb stores just in-frame clones and leaves some out. The table shows about 210,000 clones, with around 82% occurring only once. Specimen: peripheral blood. The receptors derive from a human donor in a cohort sampled during active COVID-19. The CDR3 runs from the conserved cysteine through the conserved F or W. The D gene is left open where the match is weak. Part of the rows lack a size; the others show once, few, many or a class for expanded clones.

TRBV7-9,few,NA,TRBJ1-6,TGTGCCAGCAGCCAGGGGAATTCACCCCTCCACTTT,CASSQGNSPLHF
TRBV5-4,once,TRBD2,TRBJ2-7,TGTGCCAGCAGCTGGACTGCGGGGGACTACGAGCAGTACTTC,CASSWTAGDYEQYF
TRBV7-2,NA,TRBD2,TRBJ2-3,TGTGCCAGCAGCTTAGACTTTCGACTAGCGGTCACAGATACGCAGTATTTT,CASSLDFRLAVTDTQYF
TRBV19,NA,NA,TRBJ2-1,TGTGCCAGTAGCAGGCTCGGACAGAACAATGAGCAGTTCTTC,CASSRLGQNNEQFF
TRBV6-6,NA,TRBD1,TRBJ2-1,TGTGCCAGCAGAGGACAGGGGGGCTTTCACAATGAGCAGTTCTTC,CASRGQGGFHNEQFF
TRBV3-1/TRBV3-2,NA,TRBD2,TRBJ2-3,TGTGCCAGCAGCCAGGGACTAGGCACAGATACGCAGTATTTT,CASSQGLGTDTQYF
TRBV10-3,NA,TRBD1,TRBJ1-3,TGTGCCATCAGGCCGGGACAGGGTTTTGGAAACACCATATATTTT,CAIRPGQGFGNTIYF
TRBV7-9,NA,NA,TRBJ2-7,TGTGCCAGCAGCTTAGCCGGGTTTACCTACGAGCAGTACTTC,CASSLAGFTYEQYF
TRBV5-6,NA,NA,TRBJ2-1,TGTGCCAGCAGCCCGATGACTAGAAACCACAATGAGCAGTTCTTC,CASSPMTRNHNEQFF
TRBV9,NA,NA,TRBJ1-6,TGTGCCAGCAGCCTTAGTGGAGGGGTTGCTTCACCCCTCCACTTT,CASSLSGGVASPLHF
TRBV7-9,NA,TRBD1,TRBJ2-4,TGTGCCAGCAGCTTATGGACAGGGACGGCCAAAAACATTCAGTACTTC,CASSLWTGTAKNIQYF
TRBV5-6,NA,TRBD1,TRBJ1-2,TGTGCCAGCAGTTTTGGGGACAGGGGGCTGGTCTATGGCTACACCTTC,CASSFGDRGLVYGYTF
TRBV7-6,NA,NA,TRBJ2-6,TGTGCCAGCAGCCTCAGAGGCTCTGGGGCCAACGTCCTGACTTTC,CASSLRGSGANVLTF
TRBV5-1,NA,TRBD2,TRBJ2-7,TGCGCCAGCAGCCCAGCGGGGGGCTCCTACGAGCAGTACTTC,CASSPAGGSYEQYF
TRBV5-1,NA,TRBD2,TRBJ2-2,TGCGCCAGCAGCCCGGGACTAGCGGGAGCCGGCACCGGGGAGCTGTTTTTT,CASSPGLAGAGTGELFF
TRBV19,NA,TRBD1,TRBJ1-1,TGTGCCAGTAGTACTACCGGGACAGTGACTTCCTCTGAAGCTTTCTTT,CASSTTGTVTSSEAFF
TRBV19,few,NA,TRBJ1-3,TGTGCCAGTGGCCGGGGGGCCCTGCTTGCCACCATATATTTT,CASGRGALLATIYF
TRBV5-1,few,NA,TRBJ2-1,TGCGCCAGCAGCCCCGGCCAGGGGAGTAGGAATGAGCAGTTCTTC,CASSPGQGSRNEQFF
TRBV7-2,NA,NA,TRBJ1-1,TGTGCCAGCAGCGATACAGGGATGAACACTGAAGCTTTCTTT,CASSDTGMNTEAFF
TRBV5-1,NA,NA,TRBJ1-4,TGCGCCAGCAGCCCCGGTAGGGGGAACCTTAATGAAAAACTGTTTTTT,CASSPGRGNLNEKLFF
TRBV5-1,NA,NA,TRBJ2-5,TGCGCCAGCAGCTCGACAGGTCGCCAAGAGACCCAGTACTTC,CASSSTGRQETQYF
TRBV28,NA,NA,TRBJ1-1,TGTGCCAGCAGTTTTGGGGCTGTTTTAGCGGCTTTT,CASSFGAVLAAF
TRBV14,NA,NA,TRBJ1-4,TGTGCCAGCAGCCAACCGACAGGTTATAATGAAAAACTGTTTTTT,CASSQPTGYNEKLFF
TRBV5-1,few,TRBD1,TRBJ2-1,TGCGCCAGCAGCTCGACAGGGAACTCCTACAATGAGCAGTTCTTC,CASSSTGNSYNEQFF
TRBV2,NA,TRBD2,TRBJ2-2,TGTGCCAGCAAGCCTAGCGGGGGTCAGGGGGAGCTGTTTTTT,CASKPSGGQGELFF
TRBV28,NA,NA,TRBJ2-5,TGTGCCAGCAGGAGTGAGCTTATCCAAGAGACCCAGTACTTC,CASRSELIQETQYF
TRBV7-8,NA,NA,TRBJ1-6,TGTGCCAGCAGCCTCTATACCGATAATTCACCCCTCCACTTT,CASSLYTDNSPLHF
TRBV7-9,NA,TRBD1,TRBJ2-7,TGTGCCAGCAGCCCAGGGCAGGGGGCAGCATACGAGCAGTACTTC,CASSPGQGAAYEQYF
TRBV6-2/TRBV6-3,NA,TRBD1,TRBJ1-1,TGTGCCAGCAGTTACCCGGGACAGCGGCTGAACACTGAAGCTTTCTTT,CASSYPGQRLNTEAFF
TRBV19,NA,NA,TRBJ2-3,TGTGCCAGTAGTCCGGGACTTATCACAGATACGCAGTATTTT,CASSPGLITDTQYF
TRBV28,NA,NA,TRBJ2-1,TGTGCCAGCAGGTCGGGGGAGAATGAGCAGTTCTTC,CASRSGENEQFF
TRBV15,NA,NA,TRBJ2-1,TGTGCCACCAGCAGAGTAGGAGGCAGGGAGCAGTTCTTC,CATSRVGGREQFF
TRBV4-1,NA,NA,TRBJ1-5,TGCGCCAGCAGCCAGGGGAGGGACGGACAGCCCCAGCATTTT,CASSQGRDGQPQHF
TRBV21-1,NA,NA,TRBJ2-5,TGTGCCAGCAGCAAAGAGGACAGGGAATTAAAGACCCAGTACTTC,CASSKEDRELKTQYF
TRBV10-3,NA,NA,TRBJ2-5,TGTGCCATCAGTGAAATAGGGAGGGGGGTACAAGAGACCCAGTACTTC,CAISEIGRGVQETQYF
TRBV7-3,NA,TRBD1,TRBJ1-4,TGTGCCAGCAGCATTTCAGGGGGCCACGATGAAAAACTGTTTTTT,CASSISGGHDEKLFF
TRBV3-1/TRBV3-2,NA,NA,TRBJ1-1,TGTGCCAGCAGCCCACGTACCGGGGGAACTGAAGCTTTCTTT,CASSPRTGGTEAFF
TRBV3-1/TRBV3-2,NA,NA,TRBJ2-3,TGTGCCAGCAGGCCGGGTGGTGGGTTCACAGATACGCAGTATTTT,CASRPGGGFTDTQYF
TRBV4-3,NA,NA,TRBJ2-2,TGCGCCAGCAGCCAAGTGGTAGAAACCTCCGGGGAGCTGTTTTTT,CASSQVVETSGELFF
TRBV5-4,few,NA,TRBJ2-3,TGTGCCAGCAGCTTGGCCAGTCATACGCAGTATTTT,CASSLASHTQYF
TRBV28,NA,NA,TRBJ1-6,TGTGCCAGCAGTTTTAATCAGGGCGGTAATTCACCCCTCCACTTT,CASSFNQGGNSPLHF
TRBV5-8,NA,TRBD1,TRBJ1-1,TGTGCCAGCAGCTGGGGACAGGGCCAGGAGGCTTTCTTT,CASSWGQGQEAFF
TRBV5-8,NA,NA,TRBJ1-2,TGTGCCAGCAGCTTGGGTCCAGCTAACTATGGCTACACCTTC,CASSLGPANYGYTF
TRBV28,once,NA,TRBJ1-5,TGTGCCAGCAACCCCCCGGGCAATCAGCCCCAGCATTTT,CASNPPGNQPQHF
TRBV4-1,NA,NA,TRBJ2-7,TGCGCCAGCAGCCAAGATCCCTTTCTGGAGCAGTACTTC,CASSQDPFLEQYF
TRBV28,many,NA,TRBJ2-7,TGTGCCAGCAGTATTAGGTCGGGAGAGCAGTACTTC,CASSIRSGEQYF